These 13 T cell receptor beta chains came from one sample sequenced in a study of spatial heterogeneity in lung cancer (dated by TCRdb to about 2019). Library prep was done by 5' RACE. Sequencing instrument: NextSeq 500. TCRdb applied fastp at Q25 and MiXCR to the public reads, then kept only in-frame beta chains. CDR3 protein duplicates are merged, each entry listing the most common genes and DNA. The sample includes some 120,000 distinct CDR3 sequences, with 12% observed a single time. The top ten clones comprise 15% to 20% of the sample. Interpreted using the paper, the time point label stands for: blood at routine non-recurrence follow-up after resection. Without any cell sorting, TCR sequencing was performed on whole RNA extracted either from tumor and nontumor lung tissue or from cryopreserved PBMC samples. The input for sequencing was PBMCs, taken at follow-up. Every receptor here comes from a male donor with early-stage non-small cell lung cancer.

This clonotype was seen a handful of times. In DNA, the CDR3 is TGCAGTGCCGCCCCCTCAGGGACAGATACGCAGTATTTT. Amino acid sequence: CSAAPSGTDTQYF. The chain has TRBV20-1 and TRBJ2-3, with D possibly TRBD1 on 5 matching bases. Germline V CDR1 and CDR2: DFQATT, SNEGSKA (reference sequence). V gave up 6 bases and J gave up 3 bases, with 13 bases separating them. This CDR3 spans 13 amino acids.

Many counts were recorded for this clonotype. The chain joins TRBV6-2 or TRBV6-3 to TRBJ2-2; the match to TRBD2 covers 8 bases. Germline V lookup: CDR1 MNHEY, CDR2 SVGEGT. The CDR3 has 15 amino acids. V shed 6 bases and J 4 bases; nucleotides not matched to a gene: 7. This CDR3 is CASRPSGGSTGELFF. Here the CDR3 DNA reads TGTGCCAGCAGACCCAGCGGGGGAAGCACCGGGGAGCTGTTTTTT.

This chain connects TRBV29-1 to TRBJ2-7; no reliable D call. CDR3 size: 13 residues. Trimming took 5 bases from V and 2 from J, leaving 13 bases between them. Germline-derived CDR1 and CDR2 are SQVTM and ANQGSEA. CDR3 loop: CSVQPRAAYEQYF. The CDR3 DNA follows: TGCAGCGTTCAGCCCCGGGCAGCCTACGAGCAGTACTTC.

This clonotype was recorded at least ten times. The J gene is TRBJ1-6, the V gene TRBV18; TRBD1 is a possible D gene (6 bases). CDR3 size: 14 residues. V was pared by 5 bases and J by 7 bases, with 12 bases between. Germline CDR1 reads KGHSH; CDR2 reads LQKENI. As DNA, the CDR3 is TGTGCCAGCTCAACGTTGGACAGAAATTCACCCCTCCACTTT. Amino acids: CASSTLDRNSPLHF.

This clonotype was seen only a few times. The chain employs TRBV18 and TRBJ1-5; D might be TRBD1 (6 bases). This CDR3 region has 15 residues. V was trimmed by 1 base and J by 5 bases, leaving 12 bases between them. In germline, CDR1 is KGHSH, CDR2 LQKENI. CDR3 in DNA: TGTGCCAGCTCACCACAAAGAGGGGGGGATCAGCCCCAGCATTTT. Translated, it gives CASSPQRGGDQPQHF.

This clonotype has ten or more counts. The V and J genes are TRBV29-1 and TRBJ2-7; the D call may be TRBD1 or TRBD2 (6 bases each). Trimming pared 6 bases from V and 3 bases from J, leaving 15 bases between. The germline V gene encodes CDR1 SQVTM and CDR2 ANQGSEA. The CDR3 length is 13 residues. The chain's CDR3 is CSVRDRRGYEQYF. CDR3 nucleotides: TGCAGCGTCCGAGACAGGCGGGGCTACGAGCAGTACTTC.

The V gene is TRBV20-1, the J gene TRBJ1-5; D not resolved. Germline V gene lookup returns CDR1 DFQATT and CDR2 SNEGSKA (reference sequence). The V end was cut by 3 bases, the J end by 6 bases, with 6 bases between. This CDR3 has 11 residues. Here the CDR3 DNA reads TGCAGTGCTAGTGGCGGTCAGCCCCAGCATTTT. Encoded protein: CSASGGQPQHF.

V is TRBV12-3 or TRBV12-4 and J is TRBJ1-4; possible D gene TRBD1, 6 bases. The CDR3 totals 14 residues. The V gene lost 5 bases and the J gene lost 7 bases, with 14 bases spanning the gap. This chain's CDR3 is CASSQWGQVEKLFF. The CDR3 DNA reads TGTGCCAGCAGTCAATGGGGGCAAGTTGAAAAACTGTTTTTT.

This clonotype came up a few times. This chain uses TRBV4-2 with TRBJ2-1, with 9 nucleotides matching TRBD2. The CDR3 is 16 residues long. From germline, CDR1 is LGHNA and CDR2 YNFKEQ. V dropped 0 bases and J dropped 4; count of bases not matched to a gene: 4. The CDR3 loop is CASSQDGLAGYNEQFF. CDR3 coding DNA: TGTGCCAGCAGCCAAGATGGTCTAGCGGGGTACAATGAGCAGTTCTTC.

The CDR3 coding sequence is TGCAGTGCTACCCCCAGGCCCACTGAAGAAGCTTTCTTT. Amino acid sequence: CSATPRPTEEAFF. The rearrangement links TRBV20-1 to TRBJ1-1; D remains unclear. The CDR3 has 13 amino acids. V lost 4 bases to trimming and J lost 8 bases, with 17 bases between them. CDR1 is DFQATT, CDR2 SNEGSKA, per germline (reference sequence).

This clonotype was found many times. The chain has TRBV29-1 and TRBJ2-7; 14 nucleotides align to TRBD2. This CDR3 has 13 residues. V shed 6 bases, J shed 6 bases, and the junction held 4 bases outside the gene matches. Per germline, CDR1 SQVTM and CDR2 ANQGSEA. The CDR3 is CSVRLAGGREQYF. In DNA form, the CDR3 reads TGCAGCGTCCGACTAGCGGGGGGGCGCGAGCAGTACTTC.

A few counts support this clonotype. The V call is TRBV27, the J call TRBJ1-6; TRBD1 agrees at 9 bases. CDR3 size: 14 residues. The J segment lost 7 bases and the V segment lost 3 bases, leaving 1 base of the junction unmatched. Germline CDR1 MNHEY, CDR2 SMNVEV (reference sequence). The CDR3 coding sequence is TGTGCCAGCAGTTTCGGGACAGGGAATTCACCCCTCCACTTT. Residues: CASSFGTGNSPLHF.

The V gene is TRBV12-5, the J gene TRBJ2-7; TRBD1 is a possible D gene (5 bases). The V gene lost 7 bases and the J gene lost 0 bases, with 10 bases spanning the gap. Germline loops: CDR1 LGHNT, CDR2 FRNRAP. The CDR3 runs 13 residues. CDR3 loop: CASATDSSYEQYF. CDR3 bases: TGTGCTAGTGCCACCGACAGCTCCTACGAGCAGTACTTC.